The clone carrying this T cell receptor (beta chain) was seen a few times. The antigen is unknown. The sample is drawn from a study of blood T cells in healthy people across ages. Germline loops: CDR1 DFQATT, CDR2 SNEGSKA (reference sequence). Trimming shortened V by 7 bases and J by 4 bases, and 7 bases separated the two germline ends. The CDR3 is 10 amino acids. Alongside a J-beta primer mix, a sample-barcoded 5' primer served in a second PCR lasting about 7 to 12 cycles. Each cDNA molecule, via a template-switch adaptor with 12 random nucleotides, was tagged. Using its own MiXCR run on the 5' RACE reads, TCRdb lists one record per CDR3 protein. The sample holds 720,000 or so distinct CDR3 sequences, approximately 40% seen once. General observations from the study: The study found more naive CD4+ cells and higher diversity in long-lived than aged donors.

This clonotype originated in a man older than 75 in good health. Sequencing used blood. The chain carries TRBV20-1 and TRBJ2-5; possible D gene TRBD2, 6 bases. CDR3 protein: CSVEGETQYF. The DNA of the CDR3 is TGCAGTGTGGAGGGAGAGACCCAGTACTTC.